The subject of this entry is one T cell receptor (beta chain). The antigen remains undetermined. The data belong to a study of early stage breast cancer tumors. Clones were read by immunoSEQ multiplex PCR, and TCRdb kept only the in-frame ones, dropping some. In the table there are 5,500 to 7,000 clones, around 67% of which are singletons. Notes on the study in general: Most shared enriched TCRB sequences were commonly generated ones.

Germline-derived CDR1 and CDR2 are SNHLY and FYNNEI. The CDR3 totals 15 residues. With 3 bases clipped from V and 5 bases from J, the junction kept 7 bases outside the gene matches. The chain couples TRBV2 to TRBJ2-5; 9 bases agree with TRBD2. This receptor was obtained from a person aged 35-55 years with breast cancer. Sequenced material: normal breast tissue next to the tumor. CDR3: CASSELAGVGETQYF. The CDR3 DNA is TGTGCCAGCAGTGAGTTAGCGGGAGTTGGGGAGACCCAGTACTTC.